Presented here are 21 T cell receptor beta chains from one specimen sequenced in a study of blood T cell repertoires in COVID-19. Using immunoSEQ multiplex PCR, the repertoire was profiled, and TCRdb retains in-frame clones only, with some absent. This sample has just under 55,000 clones; 90% to 95% occur once, and the top ten carry almost 4%. The material sequenced was peripheral blood. The receptors shown here come from a man in his fifties with acute or convalescent COVID-19.

The chain has TRBV5-1 and TRBJ1-3; TRBD1 might be the D (6 bases). Germline values: CDR1 SGHRS, CDR2 YFSETQ. This CDR3 region has 14 residues. Trimming shortened V by 3 bases and J by 1 base, and 8 bases separated the two germline ends. Written as DNA, the CDR3 is TGCGCCAGCAGCTCACAGGGTTCTGGAAACACCATATATTTT. This sequence encodes CASSSQGSGNTIYF.

The CDR3 here is CASSVDRNYGYTF. The DNA for the CDR3 is TGTGCCAGCAGCGTGGACAGGAACTATGGCTACACCTTC. The chain uses TRBV11-2 and TRBJ1-2; TRBD1 matches 7 bases. After removal of 5 bases from V and 2 bases from J, the junction contained 2 bases not matched to a gene. The CDR3 has 13 residues. Germline V gives CDR1 SGHAT, CDR2 FQNNGV.

The V gene is TRBV7-8, the J gene TRBJ2-3, with TRBD2 matching over 12 bases. Germline CDR1 is SGHVS and CDR2 is FQNEAQ. The CDR3 spans 17 residues. The V segment lost 1 base and the J segment 5 bases; nucleotides outside the gene matches: 7. CDR3 residues: CASSLGASGRGVDTQYF. The DNA of the CDR3 is TGTGCCAGCAGCTTAGGAGCTAGCGGGAGGGGTGTAGATACGCAGTATTTT.

The V gene is TRBV12-5, the J gene TRBJ2-3, with a tentative D call TRBD2 (5 bases). CDR1 and CDR2 (germline): LGHNT, FRNRAP. The CDR3 contains 13 residues. Trimming took off 1 base at V and 5 bases at J, with 7 bases between the two ends. This CDR3 reads CASGLGSEDTQYF. As DNA, the CDR3 is TGTGCTAGTGGTTTGGGTAGCGAAGATACGCAGTATTTT.

This clone came up a few times. The chain uses TRBV27 and TRBJ1-6; possibly TRBD1 for D (6 bases). This CDR3 is built from 16 residues. Germline V CDR1 and CDR2: MNHEY, SMNVEV (reference sequence). Trimming left V 4 bases short and J 6 bases short, with 16 bases between. The CDR3: CASSSPGQIFNSPLHF. CDR3 DNA: TGTGCCAGCAGTTCACCTGGACAGATTTTTAATTCACCCCTCCACTTT.

The rearrangement joins TRBV5-4 to TRBJ2-7, with 8 bases fitting TRBD1. The CDR3 runs 14 residues. V gave up 3 bases and J gave up 2 bases; unmatched junction bases: 4. The V gene's germline CDR1 is SGHNT and CDR2 YYREEE (reference sequence). The CDR3 is CASSSRTGTYEQYF. CDR3 DNA sequence: TGTGCCAGCAGCTCAAGGACAGGGACCTACGAGCAGTACTTC.

The chain has TRBV7-2 and TRBJ2-5; maybe TRBD2 (5 bases). Trimming removed 1 base at V and 4 bases at J, with 13 bases between. There are 15 residues in the CDR3. Germline V gene lookup returns CDR1 SGHTA and CDR2 FQGNSA. CDR3 DNA: TGTGCCAGCAGCTTAGGAGGTAGCGCCCTAGAGACCCAGTACTTC. Its protein is CASSLGGSALETQYF.

V usage is TRBV18 and J usage is TRBJ1-4; D remains unclear. Germline V gene data show CDR1 as KGHSH and CDR2 as LQKENI. CDR3 length: 11 amino acids. Trimming took off 8 bases at V and 7 bases at J, with 8 bases between the two ends. The CDR3 loop is CASTDSEKLFF. The DNA for the CDR3 is TGTGCCAGCACCGACTCTGAAAAACTGTTTTTT.

The chain is built from TRBV12-3 or TRBV12-4 and TRBJ2-1; TRBD2 matches at 12 bases. The CDR3 runs 12 residues. V lost 6 bases, J lost 12 bases, and 3 bases stayed unmatched. This CDR3 reads CASSKTSGGQFF. CDR3 in DNA: TGTGCCAGCAGCAAGACTAGCGGGGGGCAGTTCTTC.

V usage is TRBV19 and J usage is TRBJ2-1, with 9 bases fitting TRBD1. CDR1 and CDR2 (germline): LNHDA, SQIVND (reference sequence). The CDR3 has 16 amino acids. The trim removed 5 bases at V and 9 bases at J, leaving 14 bases unmatched. The CDR3 DNA reads TGTGCCAGTAGTTCGCTTACAGGGGGCGGCATAAGTGAGCAGTTCTTC. This codes for CASSSLTGGGISEQFF.

The genes are TRBV21-1 and TRBJ2-7; the table's D call of TRBD1 was not tested on the DNA. TRBV21-1 is classified as a pseudogene. The CDR3 has 13 amino acids. In DNA, the CDR3 is TGTGCCAGCAGCAAAGACAGCACCTACGAGCAGTACTTC. It is translated as CASSKDSTYEQYF.

The chain combines TRBV5-1 with TRBJ1-1; D is unresolved. Trimming took 4 bases from V and 4 from J, leaving 11 bases between them. The CDR3 is made up of 13 amino acids. Germline CDR1 is SGHRS and CDR2 is YFSETQ. CDR3 loop: CASSLTSPTEAFF. CDR3 nucleotides: TGCGCCAGCAGCCTAACGAGCCCCACTGAAGCTTTCTTT.

This chain links TRBV18 with TRBJ2-5; D is possibly TRBD2 (5 bases). The CDR3 sequence is 16 residues long. Germline V gene lookup returns CDR1 KGHSH and CDR2 LQKENI. Trimming removed 0 bases at V and 3 bases at J, with 14 bases between. The CDR3 sequence is CASSPPQRISEETQYF. In DNA, the CDR3 is TGTGCCAGCTCACCACCTCAGCGGATATCAGAAGAGACCCAGTACTTC.

This rearrangement joins TRBV18 to TRBJ1-1; no clear D gene. Germline CDR1 reads KGHSH; CDR2 reads LQKENI. The CDR3 extends over 15 amino acids. V shed 5 bases and J shed 2 bases, with 15 bases lying between them. The CDR3 nucleotides read TGTGCCAGCTCAGGGTTGGGCAGCTTCAACACTGAAGCTTTCTTT. It encodes CASSGLGSFNTEAFF.

The rearrangement links TRBV12-5 to TRBJ1-4; D is unclear. With 1 base removed from V and 13 bases from J, the gap between germline ends came to 16 bases. Germline V CDR1 and CDR2: LGHNT, FRNRAP. This CDR3 has 14 amino acids. Here the CDR3 DNA reads TGTGCTAGTGGTTTGGGGCAAGCCTCGGGTGGACTGTTTTTT. Its translation: CASGLGQASGGLFF.

The rearrangement links TRBV19 to TRBJ1-5; maybe TRBD1 (5 bases). The V end was cut by 6 bases, the J end by 0 bases, with 15 bases between. The CDR3 is 16 amino acids. CDR1 LNHDA and CDR2 SQIVND come from the germline V gene (reference sequence). The CDR3: CASRRKGQDSNQPQHF. The DNA for the CDR3 is TGTGCCAGTAGGCGAAAGGGGCAGGATAGCAATCAGCCCCAGCATTTT.

The V and J genes are TRBV19 and TRBJ2-7; TRBD2 might be the D (5 bases). The germline CDR1 and CDR2 sequences are LNHDA and SQIVND (reference sequence). The CDR3 has 13 amino acids. Trimming removed 5 bases at V and 4 bases at J, with 12 bases between. CDR3 sequence (DNA): TGTGCCAGTAGTCCTTACCGGGGTTACGAGCAGTACTTC. This gives the protein CASSPYRGYEQYF.

This rearrangement joins TRBV19 to TRBJ1-5, with a weak D call TRBD1 (6 bases). Trimming took off 6 bases at V and 5 bases at J, with 17 bases between the two ends. CDR3 length equals 15 residues. Germline CDR1 is LNHDA and CDR2 is SQIVND (reference sequence). In nucleotides, the CDR3 is TGTGCCAGTAGCATGGGGGCAGGGAGCTATCAGCCCCAGCATTTT. Protein: CASSMGAGSYQPQHF. Full variable domain (rest looked up from reference TRBV19 and TRBJ1-5): DGGITQSPKYLFRKEGQNVTLSCEQNLNHDAMYWYRQDPGQGLRLIYYSQIVNDFQKGDIAEGYSVSREKKESFPLTVTSAQKNPTAFYLCASSMGAGSYQPQHFGDGTRLSIL.

This clone was found a few times. This chain uses TRBV27 with TRBJ2-1; maybe TRBD2 (5 bases). Per germline, CDR1 MNHEY and CDR2 SMNVEV (reference sequence). V lost 5 bases, J lost 8 bases, and 13 bases lay in between. The CDR3 spans 13 residues. The CDR3 DNA sequence: TGTGCCAGCAGTGGCCTCCGAGGGTATGAGCAGTTCTTC. It is translated as CASSGLRGYEQFF.

This clone came up a few times. This chain connects TRBV5-8 to TRBJ1-4; a possible D gene is TRBD1 (5 bases). Trimming shortened V by 2 bases and J by 8 bases, and 16 bases separated the two germline ends. CDR1 and CDR2 (germline): SGHTS, YDEGEE. The CDR3 runs 15 residues. The CDR3 sequence is CASSFLGRAKEKLFF. Here the CDR3 DNA reads TGTGCCAGCAGCTTCCTCGGCAGGGCGAAGGAAAAACTGTTTTTT.

The chain carries TRBV6-5 and TRBJ2-5, with a possible D match to TRBD2 (6 bases). Germline V gives CDR1 MNHEY, CDR2 SVGAGI. Between the trimmed V and J ends, which lost 5 bases and 2 bases, there was a span of 9 bases. The CDR3 totals 13 residues. This CDR3 reads CASSRDLQETQYF. CDR3 coding DNA: TGTGCCAGCAGTCGGGACTTACAAGAGACCCAGTACTTC.